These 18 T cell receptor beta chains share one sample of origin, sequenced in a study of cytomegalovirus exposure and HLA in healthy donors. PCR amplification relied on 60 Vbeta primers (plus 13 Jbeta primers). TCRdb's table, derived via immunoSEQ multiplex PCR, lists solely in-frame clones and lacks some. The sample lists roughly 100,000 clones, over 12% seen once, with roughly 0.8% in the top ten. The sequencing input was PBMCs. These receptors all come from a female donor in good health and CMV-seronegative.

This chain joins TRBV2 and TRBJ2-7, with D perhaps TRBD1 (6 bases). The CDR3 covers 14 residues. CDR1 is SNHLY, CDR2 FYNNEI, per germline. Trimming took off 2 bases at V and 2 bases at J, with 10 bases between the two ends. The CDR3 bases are TGTGCCAGCAGTGAAAGACAGGCCGCCTACGAGCAGTACTTC. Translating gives CASSERQAAYEQYF.

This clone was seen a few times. In DNA, the CDR3 is TGTGCCAGTAGTCCCTACGGGGGAGCCTACGAGCAGTACTTC. Translating it yields CASSPYGGAYEQYF. The chain links TRBV19 to TRBJ2-7; a weak D match, TRBD2 (6 bases). Looked up from germline, CDR1 is LNHDA and CDR2 is SQIVND (reference sequence). The CDR3 is 14 residues long. V lost 5 bases and J lost 2, with 13 bases in between.

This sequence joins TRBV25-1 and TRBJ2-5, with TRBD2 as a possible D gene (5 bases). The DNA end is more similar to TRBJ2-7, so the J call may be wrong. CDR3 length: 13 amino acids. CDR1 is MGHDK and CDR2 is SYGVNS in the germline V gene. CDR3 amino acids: CASSDLGVDEQYF. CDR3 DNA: TGTGCCAGCAGTGACCTGGGAGTGGACGAGCAGTACTTC.

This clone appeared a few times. CDR3 in amino acids: CASSLGDTRYEQYF. The CDR3 DNA reads as TGTGCCAGCAGCTTAGGGGACACTAGATACGAGCAGTACTTC. The chain links TRBV7-2 to TRBJ2-7, with D tentatively TRBD1 (6 bases). CDR1 and CDR2 (germline): SGHTA, FQGNSA. This CDR3 has 14 amino acids. V lost 1 base, J lost 4 bases, and 11 bases lay in between.

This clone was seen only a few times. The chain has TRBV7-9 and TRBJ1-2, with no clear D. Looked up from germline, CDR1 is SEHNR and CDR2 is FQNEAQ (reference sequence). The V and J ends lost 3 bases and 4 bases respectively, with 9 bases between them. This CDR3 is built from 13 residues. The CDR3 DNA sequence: TGTGCCAGCAGCTTTGAGCAATCCTATGGCTACACCTTC. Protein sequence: CASSFEQSYGYTF.

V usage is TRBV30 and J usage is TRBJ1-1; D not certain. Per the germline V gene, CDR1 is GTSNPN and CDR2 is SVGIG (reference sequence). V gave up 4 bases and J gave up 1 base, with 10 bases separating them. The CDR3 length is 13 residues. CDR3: CAWNPGSNTEAFF. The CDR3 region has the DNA TGTGCCTGGAATCCGGGATCGAACACTGAAGCTTTCTTT.

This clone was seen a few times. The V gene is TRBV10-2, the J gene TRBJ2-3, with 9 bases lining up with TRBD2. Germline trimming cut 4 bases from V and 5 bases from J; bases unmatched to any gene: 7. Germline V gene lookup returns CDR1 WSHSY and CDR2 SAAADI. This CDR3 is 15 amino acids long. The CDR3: CASSGEREVKDTQYF. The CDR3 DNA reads TGCGCCAGCAGTGGGGAGCGGGAGGTGAAAGATACGCAGTATTTT.

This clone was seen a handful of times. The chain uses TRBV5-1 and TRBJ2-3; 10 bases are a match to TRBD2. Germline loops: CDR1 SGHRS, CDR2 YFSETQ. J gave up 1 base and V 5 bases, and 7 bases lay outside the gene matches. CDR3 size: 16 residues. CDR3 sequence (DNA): TGCGCCAGCAGTAAGGTAGCGGGGGGTGGCACAGATACGCAGTATTTT. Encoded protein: CASSKVAGGGTDTQYF.

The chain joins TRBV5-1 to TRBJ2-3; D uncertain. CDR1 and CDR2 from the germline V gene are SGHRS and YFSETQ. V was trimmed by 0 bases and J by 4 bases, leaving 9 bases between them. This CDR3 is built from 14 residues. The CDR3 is CASSLAVASDTQYF. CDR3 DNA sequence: TGCGCCAGCAGCTTGGCGGTTGCCTCAGATACGCAGTATTTT.

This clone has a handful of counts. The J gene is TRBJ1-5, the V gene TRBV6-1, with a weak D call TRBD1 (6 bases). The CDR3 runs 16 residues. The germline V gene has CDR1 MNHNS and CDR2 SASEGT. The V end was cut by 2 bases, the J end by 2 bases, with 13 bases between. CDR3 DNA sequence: TGTGCCAGCAGTGAACTGACAGGTCTTCGCAATCAGCCCCAGCATTTT. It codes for CASSELTGLRNQPQHF.

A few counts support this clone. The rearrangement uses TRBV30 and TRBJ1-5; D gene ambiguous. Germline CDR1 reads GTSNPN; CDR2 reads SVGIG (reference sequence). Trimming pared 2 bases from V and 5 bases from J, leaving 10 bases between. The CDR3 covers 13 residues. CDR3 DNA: TGTGCCTGGAGTCTCGGTTCGCATCAGCCCCAGCATTTT. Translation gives CAWSLGSHQPQHF.

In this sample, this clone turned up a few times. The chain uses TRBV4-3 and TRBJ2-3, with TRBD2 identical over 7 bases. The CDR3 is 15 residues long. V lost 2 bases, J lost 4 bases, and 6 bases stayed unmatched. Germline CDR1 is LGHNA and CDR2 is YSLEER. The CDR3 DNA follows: TGCGCCAGCAGCCAATTCTGGCGGGAGCCAGATACGCAGTATTTT. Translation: CASSQFWREPDTQYF.

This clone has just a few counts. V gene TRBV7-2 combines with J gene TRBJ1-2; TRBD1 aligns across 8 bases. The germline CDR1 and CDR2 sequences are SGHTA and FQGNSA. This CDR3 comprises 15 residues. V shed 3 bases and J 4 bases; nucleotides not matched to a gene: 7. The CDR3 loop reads CASSFKTGGGYGYTF. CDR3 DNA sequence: TGTGCCAGCAGCTTTAAAACAGGGGGTGGCTATGGCTACACCTTC. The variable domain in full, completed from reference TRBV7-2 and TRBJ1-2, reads GAGVSQSPSNKVTEKGKDVELRCDPISGHTALYWYRQSLGQGLEFLIYFQGNSAPDKSGLPSDRFSAERTGGSVSTLTIQRTQQEDSAVYLCASSFKTGGGYGYTFGSGTRLTVV.

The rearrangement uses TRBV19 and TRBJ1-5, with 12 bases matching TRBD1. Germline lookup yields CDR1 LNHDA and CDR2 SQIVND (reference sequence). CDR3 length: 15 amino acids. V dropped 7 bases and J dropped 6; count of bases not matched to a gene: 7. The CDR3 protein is CASNPGTGGFQPQHF. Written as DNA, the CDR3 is TGTGCCAGTAATCCCGGGACAGGGGGCTTTCAGCCCCAGCATTTT.

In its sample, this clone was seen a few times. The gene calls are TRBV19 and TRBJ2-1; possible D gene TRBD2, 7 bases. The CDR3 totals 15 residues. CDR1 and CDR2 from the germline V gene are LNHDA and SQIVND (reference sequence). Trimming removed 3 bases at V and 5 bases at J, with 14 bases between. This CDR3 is CASSIGGRVNNEQFF. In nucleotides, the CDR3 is TGTGCCAGTAGTATCGGGGGGCGGGTTAACAATGAGCAGTTCTTC.

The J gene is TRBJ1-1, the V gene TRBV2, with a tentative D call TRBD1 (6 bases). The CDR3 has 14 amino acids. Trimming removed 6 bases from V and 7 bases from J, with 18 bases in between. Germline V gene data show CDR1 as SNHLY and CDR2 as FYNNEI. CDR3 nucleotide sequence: TGTGCCAGCAGGAATTCGGAAATAGGGGGTGAAGCTTTCTTT. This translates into CASRNSEIGGEAFF.

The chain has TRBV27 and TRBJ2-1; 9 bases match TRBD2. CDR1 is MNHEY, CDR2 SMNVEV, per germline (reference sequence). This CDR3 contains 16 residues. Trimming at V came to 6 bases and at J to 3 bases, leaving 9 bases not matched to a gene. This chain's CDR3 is CASRGGAGGFYNEQFF. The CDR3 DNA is TGTGCCAGCAGGGGGGGAGCGGGGGGCTTCTACAATGAGCAGTTCTTC.

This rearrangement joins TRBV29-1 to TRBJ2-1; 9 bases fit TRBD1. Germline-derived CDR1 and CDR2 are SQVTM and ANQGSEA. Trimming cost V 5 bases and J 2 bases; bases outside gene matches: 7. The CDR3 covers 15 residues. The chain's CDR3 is CSVPGQGVTYNEQFF. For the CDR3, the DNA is TGCAGCGTTCCGGGACAGGGAGTAACCTACAATGAGCAGTTCTTC.